These T cell receptor beta chains were read from a single sample in a study of siplizumab effects on memory and regulatory T cells. The table came from immunoSEQ multiplex PCR; TCRdb's copy has only in-frame clones and leaves some out. Among roughly 5,300 clones listed, roughly 53% were seen once. For these TCRs, the target antigens are not known. Sequencing used CFSE-low (dividing) CD8+ T cells sorted from an allogeneic mixed lymphocyte reaction. All receptors come from a human donor in good health; the cells came from an allogeneic mixed lymphocyte reaction. Some clones in this sample may be carry-over from other donors' samples. The CDR3 runs from the conserved cysteine through the conserved F or W. The D gene is left open where the match is weak. The listing skips clone size in some rows; elsewhere it reads once, few, many or a size class.

CDR3nt	CDR3aa	v_gene	j_gene	abundance	d_gene
TGTGCCAGTAGTAGTAGCCACACCTACGAGCAGTACTTC	CASSSSHTYEQYF	TRBV19	TRBJ2-7	.	.
TGTGCCAGCAGTTTATATAGCACCTCCTACAATGAGCAGTTCTTC	CASSLYSTSYNEQFF	TRBV27	TRBJ2-1	.	.
TGCGCCAGCAGCCAGGTAGCGGGAGGGGGTTACAATGAGCAGTTCTTC	CASSQVAGGGYNEQFF	TRBV4-1	TRBJ2-1	.	TRBD2
TGTGCCAGCACTTTCACGGGAATCTCAGGGGAGACCCAGTACTTC	CASTFTGISGETQYF	TRBV7-8	TRBJ2-5	.	.
TGTGCCAGCAAAGGCTCCTACGAGCAGTACTTC	CASKGSYEQYF	TRBV27	TRBJ2-7	.	.
TGCAGCGGGAAATTCCGGGATACTGAAGCTTTCTTT	CSGKFRDTEAFF	TRBV29-1	TRBJ1-1	.	.
TGTGCCAGCAGTTACGGCAGTACCTACGAGCAGTACTTC	CASSYGSTYEQYF	TRBV6-5	TRBJ2-7	few	.
TGTGCCAGCAGCTTAGTGGGGGGCCTCCAAGAGACCCAGTACTTC	CASSLVGGLQETQYF	TRBV7-9	TRBJ2-5	few	.
TGCGCCAGCAGCCCTACTAGCGCTTACGAGCAGTACTTC	CASSPTSAYEQYF	TRBV4-1	TRBJ2-7	.	TRBD2
TGTGCCAGCAGCCTTCCACTAGCGGCTAGCGGGGAGCTGTTTTTT	CASSLPLAASGELFF	TRBV7-9	TRBJ2-2	.	TRBD2
TGTGCCAGCAGTTCGGGCGAGACCCAGTACTTC	CASSSGETQYF	TRBV6-5	TRBJ2-5	few	.
TGTGCCAGCAGTCTAACCCGGACAGGAGACGAAGCTTTCTTT	CASSLTRTGDEAFF	TRBV7-3	TRBJ1-1	.	TRBD1
TGCAGCGTAGTAGCGGGAGTGGATGAGCAGTTCTTC	CSVVAGVDEQFF	TRBV29-1	TRBJ2-1	.	TRBD2
TGTGCCACCGACCCTGGCTCCTATAATTCACCCCTCCACTTT	CATDPGSYNSPLHF	TRBV7-9	TRBJ1-6	.	.
TGTGCCAGCAGTTTATCCGTGGCCGTTTACGAGCAGTACTTC	CASSLSVAVYEQYF	TRBV27	TRBJ2-7	.	.
TGTGCCAGCAGCAAAAAAGTTCGGGGTCAGGGGGTGGGCCCAGGGGTGTTTTTT	CASSKKVRGQGVGPGVFF	TRBV21-1	TRBJ1-4	.	.
TGTGCCAGCAGCTTGGTGAGTCCCCTCAACTATGGCTACACCTTC	CASSLVSPLNYGYTF	TRBV5-4	TRBJ1-2	many	.
TGTGCCACCCTAGACAGGGCGGGTAGCCCTGAGCAGTTCTTC	CATLDRAGSPEQFF	TRBV15	TRBJ2-1	once	TRBD1
TGTGCCAGCAGTTTGCGGGCGGGCACAGATACGCAGTATTTT	CASSLRAGTDTQYF	TRBV27	TRBJ2-3	.	.
TGTGCCAGCCGAATTCAAGGGGGCTCCTACGAGCAGTACTTC	CASRIQGGSYEQYF	TRBV5-5	TRBJ2-7	.	.
TGTGCCAGCAGTCGCGGCGCTATGAGACAGCCAAAGTTGGACTATGGCTACACCTTC	CASSRGAMRQPKLDYGYTF	TRBV7-8	TRBJ1-2	.	.
TGTGCCAGCTCACCCGTTGCGGGAGGTCTGGCAGATACGCAGTATTTT	CASSPVAGGLADTQYF	TRBV18	TRBJ2-3	few	TRBD2
TGTGCCAGCAGGCAGACTAGCGGGAGGATGAAAATCTCCTACAATGAGCAGTTCTTC	CASRQTSGRMKISYNEQFF	TRBV7-9	TRBJ2-1	few	TRBD2
TGTGCCAGTAGTATAGCAGGGGGCTTTTTTACTGGGGCCAACGTCCTGACTTTC	CASSIAGGFFTGANVLTF	TRBV19	TRBJ2-6	.	TRBD1
TGTGCCAGCAGCGTAGTGGCTAGCGTATCCTACGAGCAGTACTTC	CASSVVASVSYEQYF	TRBV9	TRBJ2-7	few	.
TGCGCCAGCAGCTTGGTTTCGGGACTAAGCTCCTACGAGCAGTACTTC	CASSLVSGLSSYEQYF	TRBV5-1	TRBJ2-7	.	TRBD2
TGTGCCAGCAGTGAAGGCGGGGGCAATCTACACTTC	CASSEGGGNLHF	TRBV25-1	TRBJ2-4	.	.
TGCGCCAGCAGCTTGGCCCAAGTAAGATCTAGCACAGATACGCAGTATTTT	CASSLAQVRSSTDTQYF	TRBV5-1	TRBJ2-3	.	.
TGTGCCAGCAGTTTACAGGGAAGCAATCAGCCCCAGCATTTT	CASSLQGSNQPQHF	TRBV27	TRBJ1-5	few	.
TGTGCCAGCAGCGAGGGACCAGGGGGCACGTACGAGCAGTACTTC	CASSEGPGGTYEQYF	TRBV7-3	TRBJ2-7	.	TRBD1
TGTGCCAGCAGCCAGGCAGGGCTAGAGACCCAGTACTTC	CASSQAGLETQYF	TRBV7-9	TRBJ2-5	.	.
TGTGCCAGCTCACCACAGGGGGCCTACGAGCAGTACTTC	CASSPQGAYEQYF	TRBV18	TRBJ2-7	.	.
TGTGCCAGCAGTGCATCTTGGCGGTCCTCTGGCTCTGGGGCCAACGTCCTGACTTTC	CASSASWRSSGSGANVLTF	TRBV28	TRBJ2-6	.	.
TGTGCCAGCAGCACACCCAGCCGGGGGCCCGGGGAGCTGTTTTTT	CASSTPSRGPGELFF	TRBV28	TRBJ2-2	medium-sized	.
TGTGCCAGTAGTATAGCGTTACAGGGAATCCATAGCAATCAGCCCCAGCATTTT	CASSIALQGIHSNQPQHF	TRBV19	TRBJ1-5	.	.
TGTGCCAGCAGTCCGACAGGGAGTTACTATGGCTACACCTTC	CASSPTGSYYGYTF	TRBV27	TRBJ1-2	few	TRBD1
TGTGCCAGCAGCCCAAGGACTAACTATGGCTACACCTTC	CASSPRTNYGYTF	TRBV2	TRBJ1-2	.	.
TGTGCCAGTAGTATTGGACAGGGGGCATTGTTCCATGGCTACACCTTC	CASSIGQGALFHGYTF	TRBV19	TRBJ1-2	.	TRBD1
TGTGCCTGGAGTTCGGGACAGGGGATCACTGAAGCTTTCTTT	CAWSSGQGITEAFF	TRBV30	TRBJ1-1	medium-sized	TRBD1
TGCAGCGTTGAAGGTGGGGGCTACGAGCAGTACTTC	CSVEGGGYEQYF	TRBV29-1	TRBJ2-7	.	.